The 8 T cell receptor beta chains in this list originate from one sample, sequenced in a study of blood T cell repertoires in COVID-19. The assay was immunoSEQ multiplex PCR, and TCRdb's table has in-frame clones only and misses some. The sample shows roughly 93,000 clones, about nine tenths of them seen only once. Sequenced sample: peripheral blood. Source of these receptors: a human donor in a cohort sampled during active COVID-19.

This clone was found a few times. The chain has TRBV28 and TRBJ1-5; D uncertain. The germline V gene has CDR1 MDHEN and CDR2 SYDVKM. The V end lost 7 bases, the J end lost 6 bases, and 19 bases lay between the germline ends. The CDR3 loop spans 15 amino acids. As DNA, the CDR3 is TGTGCCAGCACCCCGCGTGGTTCACTCGGTCAGCCCCAGCATTTT. This codes for CASTPRGSLGQPQHF.

CDR3 protein: CASSPETGNSRRTQYF. CDR3 sequence (DNA): TGCGCCAGCAGCCCGGAGACAGGGAACTCCCGGAGGACGCAGTATTTT. V gene TRBV5-1 combines with J gene TRBJ2-3; 7 bases fit TRBD1. The V and J ends lost 4 bases and 9 bases, in that order; junction bases with no gene match: 17. The CDR3 is made up of 16 amino acids. CDR1 is SGHRS, CDR2 YFSETQ, per germline.

This chain uses TRBV7-9 with TRBJ2-3, with D perhaps TRBD2 (5 bases). This CDR3 comprises 14 residues. CDR1 and CDR2 from the germline V gene are SEHNR and FQNEAQ (reference sequence). Trimming removed 1 base from V and 2 bases from J, with 7 bases in between. Here the CDR3 DNA reads TGTGCCAGCAGCTTAGTCCGGGACACAGATACGCAGTATTTT. The encoded protein is CASSLVRDTDTQYF. Filled out from reference TRBV7-9 and TRBJ2-3, the complete variable domain reads DTGVSQNPRHKITKRGQNVTFRCDPISEHNRLYWYRQTLGQGPEFLTYFQNEAQLEKSRLLSDRFSAERPKGSFSTLEIQRTEQGDSAMYLCASSLVRDTDTQYFGPGTRLTVL.

The gene calls are TRBV7-3 and TRBJ2-1; the D gene is possibly TRBD1 (5 bases). The CDR3 is 19 amino acids. The V gene's germline CDR1 is SGHTA and CDR2 FQGTGA. Trimming removed 5 bases at V and 2 bases at J, with 25 bases between. Here the CDR3 DNA reads TGTGCCAGCAGCCCCCCTGTGCTGACCAGGGTAGATGCCTACAATGAGCAGTTCTTC. Its protein is CASSPPVLTRVDAYNEQFF.

The CDR3 nucleotides are TGTGCCAGCTTGGGCGGGGAGCAGTTCTTC. Amino acids: CASLGGEQFF. This chain connects TRBV12-3 or TRBV12-4 to TRBJ2-1, with TRBD2 as a possible D gene (5 bases). V shed 8 bases and J shed 10 bases, with 9 bases lying between them. The CDR3 covers 10 residues.

This clone has a handful of counts. The chain carries TRBV6-1 and TRBJ1-5; D call uncertain. From germline, CDR1 is MNHNS and CDR2 SASEGT. The germline V and J ends were trimmed by 4 bases and 0 bases, with 13 bases remaining between them. The CDR3 totals 16 residues. DNA of the CDR3: TGTGCCAGCAGTGTCCCTGCGGGGTATAGCAATCAGCCCCAGCATTTT. It translates to CASSVPAGYSNQPQHF.

There are a few counts of this clone. The gene calls are TRBV9 and TRBJ2-1; D gene uncertain. In germline, CDR1 is SGDLS, CDR2 YYNGEE. This CDR3 contains 15 residues. V was pared by 3 bases and J by 0 bases, with 10 bases between. The chain's CDR3 is CASSADSYSYNEQFF. In nucleotides, the CDR3 is TGTGCCAGCAGCGCCGACTCGTACTCCTACAATGAGCAGTTCTTC.

The chain couples TRBV28 to TRBJ1-6; 7 bases map to TRBD1. The CDR3 is made up of 13 amino acids. Germline V gene sequence: CDR1 MDHEN, CDR2 SYDVKM. V gave up 9 bases and J gave up 7 bases; unmatched junction bases: 6. As DNA, the CDR3 is TGTGCCAGTCAAGGGGGCAAAAATTCACCCCTCCACTTT. It specifies CASQGGKNSPLHF.